The entry below describes one T cell receptor (beta chain). TCRdb keeps only in-frame clones here, not all; method: immunoSEQ multiplex PCR. The sample records about 150,000 clones, roughly 88% being singletons. The data originate from a study of control samples from healthy donors and cancer patients. Sequenced: blood. This sequence originates from a man younger than 30 in good health.

The CDR3 sequence: CASSLRGDRSPYNEQFF. CDR3 nucleotides: TGTGCCAGCAGCTTAAGGGGTGACAGGTCCCCCTACAATGAGCAGTTCTTC. The chain carries TRBV7-3 and TRBJ2-1; D might be TRBD1 (6 bases). The V end was cut by 1 base, the J end by 2 bases, with 15 bases between. There are 17 residues in the CDR3. The germline V gene has CDR1 SGHTA and CDR2 FQGTGA.